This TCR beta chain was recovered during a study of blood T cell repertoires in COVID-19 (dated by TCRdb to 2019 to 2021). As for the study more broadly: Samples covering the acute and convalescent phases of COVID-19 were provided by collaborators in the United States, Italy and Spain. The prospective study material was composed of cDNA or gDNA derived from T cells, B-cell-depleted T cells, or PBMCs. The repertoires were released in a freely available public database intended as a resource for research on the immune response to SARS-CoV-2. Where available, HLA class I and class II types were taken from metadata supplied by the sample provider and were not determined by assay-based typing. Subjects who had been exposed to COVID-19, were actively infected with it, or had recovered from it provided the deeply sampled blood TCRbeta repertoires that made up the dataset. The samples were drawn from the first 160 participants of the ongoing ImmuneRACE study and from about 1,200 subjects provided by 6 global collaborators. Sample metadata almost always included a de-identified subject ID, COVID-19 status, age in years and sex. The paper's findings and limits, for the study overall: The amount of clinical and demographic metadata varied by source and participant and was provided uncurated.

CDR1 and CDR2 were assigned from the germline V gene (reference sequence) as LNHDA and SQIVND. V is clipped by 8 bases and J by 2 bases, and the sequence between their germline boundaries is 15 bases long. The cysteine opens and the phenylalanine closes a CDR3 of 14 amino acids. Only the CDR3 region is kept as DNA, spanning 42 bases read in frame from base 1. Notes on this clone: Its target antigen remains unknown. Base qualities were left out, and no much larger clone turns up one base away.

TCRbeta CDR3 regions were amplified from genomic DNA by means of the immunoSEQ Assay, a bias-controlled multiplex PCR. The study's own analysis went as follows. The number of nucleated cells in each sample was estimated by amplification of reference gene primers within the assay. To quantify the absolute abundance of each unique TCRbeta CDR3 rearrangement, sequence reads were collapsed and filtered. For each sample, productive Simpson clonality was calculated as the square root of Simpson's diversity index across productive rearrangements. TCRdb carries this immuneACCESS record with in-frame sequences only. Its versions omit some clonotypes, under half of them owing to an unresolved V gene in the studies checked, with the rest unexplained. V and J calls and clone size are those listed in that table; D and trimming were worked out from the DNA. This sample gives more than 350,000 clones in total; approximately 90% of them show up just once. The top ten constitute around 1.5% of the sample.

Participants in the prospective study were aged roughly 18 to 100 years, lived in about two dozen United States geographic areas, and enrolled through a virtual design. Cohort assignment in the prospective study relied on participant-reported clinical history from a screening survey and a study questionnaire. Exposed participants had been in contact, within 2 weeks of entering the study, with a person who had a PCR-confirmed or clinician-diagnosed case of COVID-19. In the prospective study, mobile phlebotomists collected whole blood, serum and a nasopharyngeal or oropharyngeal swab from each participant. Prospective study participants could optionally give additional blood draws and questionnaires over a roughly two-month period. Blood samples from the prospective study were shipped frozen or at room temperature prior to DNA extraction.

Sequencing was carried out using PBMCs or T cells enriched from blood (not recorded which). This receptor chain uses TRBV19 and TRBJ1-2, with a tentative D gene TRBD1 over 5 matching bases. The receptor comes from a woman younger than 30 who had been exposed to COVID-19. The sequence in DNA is TGTGCCAGTCGACAAGGGCAGGGAAACTATGGCTACACCTTC. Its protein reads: CASRQGQGNYGYTF.